This T cell receptor beta chain was recovered during a study of blood T cell repertoires in COVID-19. Study-level background: Acute-phase and convalescent COVID-19 samples originated in the United States, Italy and Spain. T cells, B-cell-depleted T cells, or PBMCs provided the cDNA or gDNA that served as material.

Per the authors' pipeline: Scientists estimated how many nucleated cells there were by amplifying reference gene primers. Measured with immunoSEQ multiplex PCR; TCRdb has only the in-frame clones, and not every one. Clonal size and the V and J genes are those of that table, whereas D and trimming came from the DNA. Here the sample spans about 210,000 clones, around 90% being singletons. V was trimmed by 6 bases and J by 6 bases, leaving 12 bases between them. The CDR3 has 13 residues. The origin of this receptor is a man younger than 40 with acute or convalescent COVID-19. Sequencing input: peripheral blood. The chain employs TRBV12-3 or TRBV12-4 and TRBJ2-1; tentative D call: TRBD2 (7 bases). The CDR3 coding sequence is TGTGCCAGCAGACGGGGGGCTTCCAATGAGCAGTTCTTC. Its translation: CASRRGASNEQFF.